The 27 T cell receptor beta chains presented below share a single source sample, sequenced in a study of control samples from healthy donors and cancer patients. Clones were read by immunoSEQ multiplex PCR, and TCRdb kept only the in-frame ones, dropping some. This repertoire shows 150,000 to 200,000 clones, 91% found once; its top ten account for 2% to 2.5%. Sequencing was performed on blood. The receptors shown here come from a woman in her 40s in good health.

The rearrangement joins TRBV11-1 to TRBJ2-1; D not certain. The CDR3 consists of 15 residues. The germline gives CDR1 SGHAT, CDR2 FQDESV (reference sequence). V lost 5 bases and J 7 bases, leaving 18 bases between the germline ends. The CDR3 DNA reads as TGTGCCAGCAGCCTGGACGGAGATAAGGAAAATGAGCAGTTCTTC. This encodes CASSLDGDKENEQFF.

The V and J genes are TRBV20-1 and TRBJ1-1; D is possibly TRBD1 (5 bases). This CDR3 region has 12 residues. V lost 3 bases and J lost 4, with 9 bases in between. Germline V gene data show CDR1 as DFQATT and CDR2 as SNEGSKA (reference sequence). The CDR3 protein is CSASHGGTEAFF. The CDR3 coding sequence is TGCAGTGCTAGTCATGGGGGCACTGAAGCTTTCTTT.

This chain links TRBV19 with TRBJ2-5; perhaps TRBD2 as D (6 bases). Per the germline V gene, CDR1 is LNHDA and CDR2 is SQIVND (reference sequence). The CDR3 extends over 11 amino acids. Trimming left V 10 bases short and J 7 bases short, with 13 bases between. The CDR3, as DNA: TGTGCCACTTTATGGGGAGGGACCCAGTACTTC. Protein product: CATLWGGTQYF.

The gene calls are TRBV5-1 and TRBJ2-3; a weak D match, TRBD1 (5 bases). Germline CDR1 reads SGHRS; CDR2 reads YFSETQ. There are 14 residues in the CDR3. Deletions cut 5 bases from V and 2 bases from J, with 12 bases between. The CDR3 DNA reads TGCGCCAGCAGTGTCAGGGATTACACAGATACGCAGTATTTT. Its translation: CASSVRDYTDTQYF.

The chain joins TRBV5-8 to TRBJ1-2; D uncertain. The germline V and J ends were trimmed by 0 bases and 5 bases, with 8 bases remaining between them. Germline V gene sequence: CDR1 SGHTS, CDR2 YDEGEE. CDR3 size: 13 residues. CDR3 nucleotide sequence: TGTGCCAGCAGCTTGGAAACAGCATATGGCTACACCTTC. Its protein is CASSLETAYGYTF.

This clone was counted once. This chain links TRBV5-6 with TRBJ2-5; no firm D call. This CDR3 has 11 residues. V was trimmed by 2 bases and J by 7 bases, leaving 6 bases between them. From germline, CDR1 is SGHDT and CDR2 YYEEEE. The CDR3 DNA follows: TGTGCCAGCAGCTTTCTTGGGACCCAGTACTTC. The encoded protein is CASSFLGTQYF.

The chain is built from TRBV14 and TRBJ2-4; D is possibly TRBD1 or TRBD2 (5 bases each). The germline gives CDR1 SGHDN, CDR2 FVKESK. Trimming removed 1 base from V and 10 bases from J, with 5 bases in between. CDR3 size: 11 residues. The CDR3 nucleotides are TGTGCCAGCAGCCAAGGGGGGATTCAGTACTTC. Translated, it gives CASSQGGIQYF.

The CDR3 bases are TGTGCCAGCACCGACGGACTGCGCGGCCTGACTTTC. Residues: CASTDGLRGLTF. The V and J genes are TRBV6-5 and TRBJ2-6; the D gene is possibly TRBD2 (5 bases). V gave up 7 bases and J gave up 15 bases, with 16 bases separating them. Germline CDR1 is MNHEY and CDR2 is SVGAGI. This CDR3 is 12 amino acids long.

The gene calls are TRBV20-1 and TRBJ1-1; D is ambiguous. The ends were cut back, 5 bases at V and 13 bases at J, with 17 bases in the middle. CDR1 is DFQATT, CDR2 SNEGSKA, per germline (reference sequence). The CDR3 loop spans 11 amino acids. CDR3 protein: CSAHSTGVVFF. As DNA, the CDR3 is TGCAGTGCTCACTCTACGGGTGTGGTTTTCTTT.

The J gene is TRBJ2-3, the V gene TRBV5-1; 9 nucleotides match TRBD2. V was clipped by 1 base and J by 10 bases; unmatched bases: 10. CDR1 is SGHRS, CDR2 YFSETQ, per germline. This CDR3 spans 15 amino acids. CDR3: CASSLMTSGGTPQYF. The CDR3 DNA reads as TGCGCCAGCAGCTTGATGACCAGCGGGGGGACCCCGCAGTATTTT.

CDR3 sequence (DNA): TGTGCCAGCAGTTCACAAAATCAGCCCCAGCATTTT. It codes for CASSSQNQPQHF. This chain connects TRBV27 to TRBJ1-5; no reliable D call. CDR1 MNHEY and CDR2 SMNVEV come from the germline V gene (reference sequence). This CDR3 contains 12 residues. V lost 4 bases and J 4 bases, leaving 5 bases between the germline ends.

The chain employs TRBV10-3 and TRBJ2-5; D possibly corresponds to TRBD2 (6 bases). The length of the CDR3 is 13 residues. Looked up from germline, CDR1 is ENHRY and CDR2 is SYGVKD. V shed 2 bases and J shed 5 bases, with 9 bases lying between them. The DNA of the CDR3 is TGTGCCATCAGTGAGGGGGGGTTGGAGACCCAGTACTTC. Its translation: CAISEGGLETQYF.

The count of this clone is one. This chain uses TRBV6-5 with TRBJ1-5; 7 bases are shared with TRBD1. The CDR3 runs 13 residues. V shed 7 bases, J shed 6 bases, and the junction held 6 bases outside the gene matches. Germline-derived CDR1 and CDR2 are MNHEY and SVGAGI. The CDR3 spells CASKIQGPQPQHF. CDR3 nucleotides: TGTGCCAGCAAGATACAGGGGCCTCAGCCCCAGCATTTT.

The chain links TRBV11-1 to TRBJ1-2; D is unresolved. The V end was cut by 1 base, the J end by 7 bases, with 10 bases between. Germline loops: CDR1 SGHAT, CDR2 FQDESV (reference sequence). The CDR3 length is 13 residues. The CDR3 DNA reads TGTGCCAGCAGCTTAGGTACTTCTTTTGGCTACACCTTC. Protein: CASSLGTSFGYTF.

The chain links TRBV7-9 to TRBJ2-2, with D possibly being TRBD1 (5 bases). The CDR3 totals 15 residues. V was pared by 6 bases and J by 4 bases, with 15 bases between. Germline V CDR1 and CDR2: SEHNR, FQNEAQ (reference sequence). The CDR3 region has the DNA TGTGCCAGCAGGGCCTCGGACATAACCACCGGGGAGCTGTTTTTT. Residues: CASRASDITTGELFF.

V usage is TRBV7-9 and J usage is TRBJ2-1, with 8 bases identical to TRBD2. The CDR3 runs 15 residues. From germline, CDR1 is SEHNR and CDR2 FQNEAQ (reference sequence). V shed 3 bases and J 8 bases; nucleotides not matched to a gene: 9. This chain's CDR3 is CASSLAGGRSHEQFF. The CDR3, as DNA: TGTGCCAGCAGCTTGGCGGGGGGTCGGTCGCATGAGCAGTTCTTC.

The chain employs TRBV6-1 and TRBJ2-7; no firm D call. Deletions cut 1 base from V and 2 bases from J, with 9 bases between. Germline loops: CDR1 MNHNS, CDR2 SASEGT. CDR3 length equals 14 residues. The CDR3, as DNA: TGTGCCAGCAGTGAAGTTGGTACGACCTACGAGCAGTACTTC. As protein: CASSEVGTTYEQYF.

The chain uses TRBV5-1 and TRBJ2-1, with 8 bases that match TRBD2. Germline V lookup: CDR1 SGHRS, CDR2 YFSETQ. The CDR3 is 13 amino acids. V lost 4 bases to trimming and J lost 10 bases; unmatched junction nucleotides: 7. The DNA for the CDR3 is TGCGCCAGCAGCCCGACGGGGGGGTTGGAGCAGTTCTTC. Translation gives CASSPTGGLEQFF.

The table lists this clone with a count of one. The rearrangement joins TRBV7-2 to TRBJ2-7; 9 nucleotides align to TRBD1. CDR1 is SGHTA, CDR2 FQGNSA, per germline. The CDR3 loop spans 14 amino acids. Trimming took 4 bases from V and 3 from J; bases not matched to a gene: 4. Here the CDR3 reads CASSSRTGVYEQYF. CDR3 nucleotides: TGTGCCAGCAGCTCCCGGACAGGGGTCTACGAGCAGTACTTC.

This clone appeared a single time. The chain uses TRBV9 and TRBJ1-2; D not resolved. V dropped 2 bases and J dropped 4 bases, with 9 bases sitting between them. The CDR3 loop spans 13 amino acids. Per germline, CDR1 SGDLS and CDR2 YYNGEE. CDR3 sequence: CASSVDSSYGYTF. CDR3 bases: TGTGCCAGCAGCGTGGACTCTTCCTATGGCTACACCTTC.

This clone was seen just once. This chain links TRBV6-1 with TRBJ1-6; D remains ambiguous. The CDR3 is made up of 16 amino acids. Looked up from germline, CDR1 is MNHNS and CDR2 is SASEGT. V shed 2 bases and J shed 9 bases, with 17 bases lying between them. The CDR3 coding sequence is TGTGCCAGCAGTGAATCCGACCGGGAATGGGGTTCACCCCTCCACTTT. Protein product: CASSESDREWGSPLHF.

The V and J genes are TRBV11-2 and TRBJ1-4; tentatively, D is TRBD1 (5 bases). Germline V CDR1 and CDR2: SGHAT, FQNNGV. Trimming left V 2 bases short and J 8 bases short, with 18 bases between. The CDR3 contains 16 residues. The CDR3 loop is CASSLSARTPEEKLFF. CDR3 in DNA: TGTGCCAGCAGCTTAAGCGCGCGGACACCGGAGGAAAAACTGTTTTTT. Based on the CDR3 plus reference TRBV11-2 and TRBJ1-4, the full variable domain is EAGVAQSPRYKIIEKRQSVAFWCNPISGHATLYWYQQILGQGPKLLIQFQNNGVVDDSQLPKDRFSAERLKGVDSTLKIQPAKLEDSAVYLCASSLSARTPEEKLFFGSGTQLSVL.

The chain is built from TRBV7-9 and TRBJ1-1, with 10 positions matching TRBD1. This CDR3 has 14 residues. With 4 bases clipped from V and 5 bases from J, the junction kept 4 bases outside the gene matches. Germline assignment: CDR1 SEHNR and CDR2 FQNEAQ (reference sequence). The CDR3 loop reads CASSSPGQGTEAFF. CDR3 in DNA: TGTGCCAGCAGCTCTCCGGGACAGGGGACTGAAGCTTTCTTT.

V gene TRBV2 combines with J gene TRBJ1-6; no definite D call. Deletions cut 10 bases from V and 7 bases from J, with 14 bases between. This CDR3 region has 13 residues. Germline V gene lookup returns CDR1 SNHLY and CDR2 FYNNEI. The DNA for the CDR3 is TGTGCCACGACTAGGGAGACGAATTCACCCCTCCACTTT. The encoded protein is CATTRETNSPLHF.

This chain connects TRBV3-1 (or the pseudogene TRBV3-2) to TRBJ1-2, with TRBD1 as a possible D gene (5 bases). Trimming left V 1 base short and J 7 bases short, with 13 bases between. The CDR3 spans 14 residues. Germline V lookup: CDR1 LGHDT, CDR2 YNNKEL (reference sequence). CDR3 coding DNA: TGTGCCAGCAGCCAAGGTCGGGGGTTGGGTGGCTACACCTTC. It encodes CASSQGRGLGGYTF.

This clone was recorded once. The chain recombines TRBV21-1 with TRBJ1-2; the table calls TRBD1, which could not be checked here. TRBV21-1 is reported as a pseudogene. The CDR3 consists of 15 residues. This CDR3 is CASSKFRAPNYGYTF. The DNA for the CDR3 is TGTGCCAGCAGCAAATTCAGGGCCCCTAACTATGGCTACACCTTC.

The rearrangement joins TRBV3-1 (or the pseudogene TRBV3-2) to TRBJ2-7; 7 nucleotides align to TRBD2. The CDR3 is 18 amino acids. J was trimmed by 4 bases and V by 1 base; bases with no gene match: 16. Germline lookup yields CDR1 LGHDT and CDR2 YNNKEL (reference sequence). In DNA form, the CDR3 reads TGTGCCAGCAGCCAAGGTGGGAGCTACGAGCGGGGACGATACGAGCAGTACTTC. Encoded protein: CASSQGGSYERGRYEQYF.